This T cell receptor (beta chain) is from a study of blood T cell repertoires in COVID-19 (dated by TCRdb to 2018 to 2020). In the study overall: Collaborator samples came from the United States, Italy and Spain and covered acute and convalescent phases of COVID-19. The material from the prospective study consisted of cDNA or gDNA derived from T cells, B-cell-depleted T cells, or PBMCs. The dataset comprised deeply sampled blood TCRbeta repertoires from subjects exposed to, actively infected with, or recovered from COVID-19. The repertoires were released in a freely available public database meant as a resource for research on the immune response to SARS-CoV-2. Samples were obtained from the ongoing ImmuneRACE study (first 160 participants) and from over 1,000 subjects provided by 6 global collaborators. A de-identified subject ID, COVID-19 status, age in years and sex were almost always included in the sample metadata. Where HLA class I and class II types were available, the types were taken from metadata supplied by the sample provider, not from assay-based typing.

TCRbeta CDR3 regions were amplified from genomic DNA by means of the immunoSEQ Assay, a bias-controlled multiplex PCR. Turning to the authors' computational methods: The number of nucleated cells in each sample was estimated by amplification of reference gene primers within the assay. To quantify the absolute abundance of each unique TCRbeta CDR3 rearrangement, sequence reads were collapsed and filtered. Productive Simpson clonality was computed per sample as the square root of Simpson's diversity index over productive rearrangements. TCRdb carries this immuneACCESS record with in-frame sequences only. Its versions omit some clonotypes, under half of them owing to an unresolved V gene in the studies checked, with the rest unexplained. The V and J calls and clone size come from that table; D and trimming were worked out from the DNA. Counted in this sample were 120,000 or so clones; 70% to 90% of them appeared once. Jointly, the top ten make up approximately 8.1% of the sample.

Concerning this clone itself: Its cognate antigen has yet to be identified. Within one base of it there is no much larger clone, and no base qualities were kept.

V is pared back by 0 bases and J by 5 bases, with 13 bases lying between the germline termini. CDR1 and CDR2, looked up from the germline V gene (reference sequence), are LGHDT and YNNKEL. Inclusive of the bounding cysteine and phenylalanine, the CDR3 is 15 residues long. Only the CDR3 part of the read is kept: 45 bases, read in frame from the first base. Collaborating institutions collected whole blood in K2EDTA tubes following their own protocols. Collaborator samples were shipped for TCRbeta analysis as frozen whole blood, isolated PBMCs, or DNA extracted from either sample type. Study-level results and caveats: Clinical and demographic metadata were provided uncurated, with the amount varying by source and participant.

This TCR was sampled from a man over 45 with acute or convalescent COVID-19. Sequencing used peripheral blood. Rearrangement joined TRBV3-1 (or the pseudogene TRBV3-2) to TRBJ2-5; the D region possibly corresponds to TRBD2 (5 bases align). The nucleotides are TGTGCCAGCAGCCAAGAAGGAAAGGGAGTCGAGACCCAGTACTTC. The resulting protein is CASSQEGKGVETQYF.